The subject of this entry is one T cell receptor beta chain. The ends were cut back, 2 bases at V and 1 base at J, with 11 bases in the middle. This CDR3 has 15 amino acids. The germline V gene encodes CDR1 LGHDT and CDR2 YNNKEL (reference sequence). This entry is derived from a study of blood T cell repertoires in COVID-19. At the level of the study: Donors in the United States, Italy and Spain gave samples during acute or convalescent COVID-19.

Produced via immunoSEQ multiplex PCR; TCRdb's table is partial and in-frame only. The table records around 220,000 clones, 70% to 90% of them present only once. This clonotype was sampled from a woman at least 80 years old with acute or convalescent COVID-19. The sample was peripheral blood. The chain links TRBV3-1 (or the pseudogene TRBV3-2) to TRBJ1-1, with D tentatively TRBD1 (6 bases). The CDR3 loop reads CASSQQGTANTEAFF. For the CDR3, the DNA is TGTGCCAGCAGCCAACAGGGGACGGCGAACACTGAAGCTTTCTTT.